This T cell receptor beta chain was identified during a study of CD8+CD57+ T cells in acquired aplastic anemia. In this sample, this clonotype turned up once. Germline assignment: CDR1 SNHLY and CDR2 FYNNEI. This CDR3 is built from 12 residues. V shed 4 bases and J shed 4 bases, with 5 bases lying between them. Sequencing was done on patients that had shown CD8+CD57+ cell expansion by flow cytometry. Template material for TCR beta VDJ and CDR3 profiling consisted of genomic DNA. Using its own MiXCR run on the reads, TCRdb lists one record per CDR3 protein. In the table there are about 180,000 distinct CDR3 sequences, around half of which are singletons.

This chain uses TRBV2 with TRBJ1-5; D is undetermined. The TCR was taken from a human donor with aplastic anemia. Specimen: sorted CD4+, CD8+, or CD8+CD57+ T cells (not recorded which) from PBMCs. The CDR3 DNA reads TGTGCCAGCAGTGGGAATAATCAGCCCCAGCATTTT. The encoded protein is CASSGNNQPQHF.